The table lists the clone carrying this TCR beta chain with many counts. Its specificity is unknown. Every sampled donor was Caucasian and healthy. The CDR3 has 13 residues. Germline CDR1 reads SGHVS; CDR2 reads FQNEAQ. V lost 4 bases, J lost 5 bases, and 12 bases lay in between. These data come from a study of identical twins. Study results and limitations: Within twin pairs, the out-of-frame alpha sequences they shared showed excess low generation probability. Invariant populations such as MAIT and iNKT cells could partly muddle zero-insertion analyses.

The cDNA had a unique molecular identifier and a template-switch universal primer site. TCRdb used MiXCR to reprocess the 5' RACE reads, holding one entry per CDR3 protein. In the table there are roughly 690,000 distinct CDR3 sequences, over 5% of which are singletons. This chain connects TRBV7-8 to TRBJ2-7; D perhaps matches TRBD2 (6 bases). Sequencing was done on a sample of naive T cells sorted from blood. The source of this sequence is a man between 18 and 35 years old in good health. CDR3 loop: CASSSGVGDEQYV. The CDR3 region has the DNA TGTGCCAGCAGCTCGGGAGTAGGCGACGAGCAGTACGTC.